This TCR beta chain originates from a study of monozygotic twins with inflammatory bowel disease. Study outcomes and limitations: The inverse Simpson measure of TCRbeta diversity was lower in IBD patients than in healthy co-twins.

There are 19 residues in the CDR3. The germline CDR1 and CDR2 sequences are KGHSY and FQNENV. Donors gave 2.5 ml of blood apiece. TCR libraries each used approximately 3,200 ng of total RNA. Each UMI, carrying a 6-nucleotide sample barcode, came from template switching. TCRdb re-called the 5' RACE reads, yielding one record per CDR3 amino acid sequence without DNA. The table for this sample gives under 130,000 distinct CDR3 sequences. Details on this clonotype: Its antigen is undetermined.

The clonotype was recovered from a human donor with ulcerative colitis or Crohn's disease, or a healthy co-twin of an affected twin (not recorded which). The V and J genes are TRBV16 and TRBJ1-6; TCRdb outputs TRBD1, but without DNA this stays unchecked. Input material: blood. CDR3 protein: CASSQMTGQGLSYNSPLHF.